This TCR beta chain appears in the sequencing data of a study of neurological immune-mediated disorders. Notes on the study in general: The absence of shared CDR3 amino acid sequences among expanded clones across subjects suggests private repertoires in all groups.

Notes on this clonotype: As yet, its antigen is unknown.

Germline V lookup: CDR1 SGHVS, CDR2 FNYEAQ. V dropped 2 bases and J dropped 0 bases, with 5 bases sitting between them. There are 14 residues in the CDR3. Synthesis of cDNA was performed by 5'RACE using 10-nucleotide random UMIs. MiXCR, applied by TCRdb to the 5' RACE reads, yields one record per CDR3 protein. The data show about 79,000 distinct CDR3 sequences, 13% to 15% seen once. This chain uses TRBV7-6 with TRBJ2-1, with D unclear. The source material was PBMCs. The sequence was obtained from a woman aged 50 to 65 in good health. As DNA, the CDR3 is TGTGCCAGCAGCTTAAGGAGCTCCTACAATGAGCAGTTCTTC. Translating it yields CASSLRSSYNEQFF.